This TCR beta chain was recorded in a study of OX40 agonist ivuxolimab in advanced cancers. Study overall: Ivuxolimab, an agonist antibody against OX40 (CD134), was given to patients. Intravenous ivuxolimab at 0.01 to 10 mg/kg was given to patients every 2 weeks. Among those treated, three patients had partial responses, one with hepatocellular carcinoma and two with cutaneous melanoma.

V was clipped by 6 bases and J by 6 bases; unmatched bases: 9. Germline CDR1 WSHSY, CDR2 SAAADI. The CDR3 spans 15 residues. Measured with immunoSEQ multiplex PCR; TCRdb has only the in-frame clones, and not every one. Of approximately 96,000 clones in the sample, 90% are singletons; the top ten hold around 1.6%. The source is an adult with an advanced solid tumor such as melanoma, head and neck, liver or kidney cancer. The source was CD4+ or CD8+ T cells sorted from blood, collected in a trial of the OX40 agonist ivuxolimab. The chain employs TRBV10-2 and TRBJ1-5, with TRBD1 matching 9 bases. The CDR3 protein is CASSTRDRVIQPQHF. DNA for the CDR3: TGCGCCAGCAGCACCCGGGACAGGGTAATTCAGCCCCAGCATTTT.